In this sample, the clone carrying this T cell receptor beta chain turned up once. This entry belongs to a study of blood T cell repertoires in COVID-19. Study details: The samples span acute and convalescent COVID-19 from the United States, Italy and Spain. The cDNA or gDNA used as material had been derived from T cells, B-cell-depleted T cells, or PBMCs.

V lost 2 bases, J lost 3 bases, and 7 bases stayed unmatched. The CDR3 sequence is 18 residues long. Germline CDR1 reads SGHVS; CDR2 reads FQNEAQ. In the authors' methods: Amplification of reference gene primers was used by the study to estimate nucleated cell counts. Data came from immunoSEQ multiplex PCR; TCRdb stores just in-frame clones and leaves some out. V, J and clone size are those of that table, while D and trimming were read from the DNA. The sample has under 200,000 clones, approximately 85% seen once. The origin of this receptor is a woman of 80 years or more with acute or convalescent COVID-19. The chain couples TRBV7-8 to TRBJ2-1, with 13 bases fitting TRBD2. Sequencing used peripheral blood. CDR3 sequence reads: CASSLTGLAGVNYNEQFF. CDR3 nucleotide sequence: TGTGCCAGCAGCTTAACCGGACTAGCGGGAGTAAACTACAATGAGCAGTTCTTC. Drawing the rest from reference TRBV7-8 and TRBJ2-1, the complete variable domain is GAGVSQSPRYKVAKRGQDVALRCDPISGHVSLFWYQQALGQGPEFLTYFQNEAQLDKSGLPSDRFFAERPEGSVSTLKIQRTQQEDSAVYLCASSLTGLAGVNYNEQFFGPGTRLTVL.